A single sample is the source of the 17 T cell receptor beta chains below, sequenced in a study of T cells in tuberculosis. This table comes from immunoSEQ multiplex PCR, and its TCRdb copy is limited to in-frame clones, with some not included. The data show 85,000 to 90,000 clones, just over 90% seen once. Sorting used thawed, overnight-rested PBMC stained with anti-CD3, a viability dye and GMM-loaded CD1B tetramer. The lipid loaded on the CD1B tetramers was C32 glucose monomycolate from Rhodococcus equi. Input material: CD1b-GMM tetramer-negative cells sorted from PBMCs. These receptors all come from an adult woman with latent tuberculosis.

V usage is TRBV6-6 and J usage is TRBJ2-5; 8 bases align to TRBD1. Germline V gene data show CDR1 as MNHNY and CDR2 as SVGAGI (reference sequence). The CDR3 runs to 16 residues. V was pared by 5 bases and J by 2 bases, with 10 bases of the junction left unmatched. CDR3 in DNA: TGTGCCAGCAGTCTAACACCGAGGACAGGGCAAGAGACCCAGTACTTC. Protein: CASSLTPRTGQETQYF.

The chain has TRBV5-1 and TRBJ2-5; 7 positions agree with TRBD2. The junction had 3 bases not matched to a gene; V was cut back by 0 bases and J by 1 base. The CDR3 runs to 15 residues. In germline, CDR1 is SGHRS, CDR2 YFSETQ. CDR3 sequence: CASSLVGGSQETQYF. The DNA of the CDR3 is TGCGCCAGCAGCTTGGTCGGGGGGTCCCAAGAGACCCAGTACTTC. The whole variable domain, remainder taken from reference TRBV5-1 and TRBJ2-5, is KAGVTQTPRYLIKTRGQQVTLSCSPISGHRSVSWYQQTPGQGLQFLFEYFSETQRNKGNFPGRFSGRQFSNSRSEMNVSTLELGDSALYLCASSLVGGSQETQYFGPGTRLLVL.

The chain uses TRBV2 and TRBJ2-2; 7 positions match TRBD1. This CDR3 is built from 15 residues. Germline lookup yields CDR1 SNHLY and CDR2 FYNNEI. V shed 6 bases and J 1 base; nucleotides not matched to a gene: 5. The CDR3, as DNA: TGTGCCAGCAGCGAGGGGGCTTTGAACACCGGGGAGCTGTTTTTT. It yields the protein CASSEGALNTGELFF.

The V gene is TRBV2, the J gene TRBJ2-3, with D perhaps TRBD2 (7 bases). Trimming stripped 4 bases from V and 1 base from J, with 9 bases between. Germline lookup yields CDR1 SNHLY and CDR2 FYNNEI. This CDR3 region has 14 residues. The DNA for the CDR3 is TGTGCCAGCAGTGGGGGGGGGCGCACAGATACGCAGTATTTT. The encoded protein is CASSGGGRTDTQYF.

V and J are TRBV19 and TRBJ1-4; weak D call: TRBD1 (6 bases). The V and J ends lost 3 bases and 0 bases respectively, with 14 bases between them. CDR3 length equals 17 residues. CDR1 is LNHDA and CDR2 is SQIVND in the germline V gene (reference sequence). CDR3: CASSMDRPIATNEKLFF. In DNA form, the CDR3 reads TGTGCCAGTAGTATGGACAGACCTATTGCAACTAATGAAAAACTGTTTTTT.

The chain recombines TRBV19 with TRBJ1-6; no clear D. The V gene lost 3 bases and the J gene lost 5 bases, with 8 bases spanning the gap. Germline lookup yields CDR1 LNHDA and CDR2 SQIVND (reference sequence). The CDR3 length is 14 residues. CDR3 DNA sequence: TGTGCCAGTAGTATGGCGGGTCATAATTCACCCCTCCACTTT. Translating gives CASSMAGHNSPLHF.

The chain carries TRBV19 and TRBJ1-3; weak D call: TRBD1 (5 bases). Deletions cut 5 bases from V and 0 bases from J, with 14 bases between. The CDR3 covers 16 residues. CDR1 is LNHDA and CDR2 is SQIVND in the germline V gene (reference sequence). The CDR3 DNA follows: TGTGCCAGTAGTTCAACAGGCCTCCTCTCTGGAAACACCATATATTTT. This translates into CASSSTGLLSGNTIYF.

The J gene is TRBJ2-3, the V gene TRBV5-1; 8 nucleotides match TRBD2. With V trimmed by 1 base and J by 1 base, 8 bases remained unmatched. Germline CDR1 and CDR2: SGHRS and YFSETQ. The CDR3 is made up of 17 amino acids. CDR3 sequence (DNA): TGCGCCAGCAGCTTGATCGGGACTAGGGGGGGCACAGATACGCAGTATTTT. It is translated as CASSLIGTRGGTDTQYF.

CDR3 region: CASSSPGQGTYGYSNVLTF. In DNA form, the CDR3 reads TGTGCCAGCAGCTCGCCGGGACAGGGGACCTATGGTTATAGCAACGTCCTGACTTTC. The chain carries TRBV7-9 and TRBJ2-6; 10 nucleotides align to TRBD1. With V trimmed by 4 bases and J by 9 bases, 18 bases remained unmatched. This CDR3 has 19 amino acids. CDR1 and CDR2 from the germline V gene are SEHNR and FQNEAQ (reference sequence).

The chain uses TRBV2 and TRBJ1-5; 9 bases match TRBD1. The V gene's germline CDR1 is SNHLY and CDR2 FYNNEI. V shed 8 bases and J 4 bases; nucleotides not matched to a gene: 6. CDR3 length: 14 amino acids. The CDR3 DNA is TGTGCCAGCGCAAGCGGACAGGGGAATCAGCCCCAGCATTTT. Translated: CASASGQGNQPQHF. Drawing the rest from reference TRBV2 and TRBJ1-5, the complete variable domain is EPEVTQTPSHQVTQMGQEVILRCVPISNHLYFYWYRQILGQKVEFLVSFYNNEISEKSEIFDDQFSVERPDGSNFTLKIRSTKLEDSAMYFCASASGQGNQPQHFGDGTRLSIL.

In DNA form, the CDR3 reads TGTGCCAGCAGTCACAGGACTAATGAAAAACTGTTTTTT. This translates into CASSHRTNEKLFF. The chain recombines TRBV4-2 with TRBJ1-4; maybe TRBD1 (5 bases). The CDR3 totals 13 residues. The V end was cut by 6 bases, the J end by 2 bases, with 7 bases between. CDR1 and CDR2 (germline): LGHNA, YNFKEQ.

The chain is built from TRBV6-1 and TRBJ2-7; tentatively, D is TRBD1 (6 bases). Germline CDR1 MNHNS, CDR2 SASEGT. The CDR3 runs 15 residues. V was trimmed by 6 bases and J by 3 bases, leaving 18 bases between them. CDR3 in DNA: TGTGCCAGCAGCCCCCGGCACGGACAGAGCTACGAGCAGTACTTC. Its protein is CASSPRHGQSYEQYF.

The genes are TRBV5-1 and TRBJ1-4; possible D gene TRBD1, 5 bases. From germline, CDR1 is SGHRS and CDR2 YFSETQ. V dropped 4 bases and J dropped 8 bases, with 18 bases sitting between them. The CDR3 spans 15 residues. The CDR3 reads CASSPDPGLREKLFF. The CDR3 DNA follows: TGCGCCAGCAGCCCCGACCCGGGACTTAGGGAAAAACTGTTTTTT.

This chain links TRBV6-5 with TRBJ2-3; D gene ambiguous. V was cut by 2 bases and J by 1 base, with 10 bases left in between. The length of the CDR3 is 15 residues. Germline V gene sequence: CDR1 MNHEY, CDR2 SVGAGI. The CDR3 spells CASSYASGRTDTQYF. The CDR3 DNA follows: TGTGCCAGCAGTTACGCTTCGGGTCGCACAGATACGCAGTATTTT.

The genes are TRBV10-3 and TRBJ1-1, with D possibly TRBD1 on 5 matching bases. The CDR3 contains 12 residues. Trimming shortened V by 5 bases and J by 6 bases, and 10 bases separated the two germline ends. Germline lookup yields CDR1 ENHRY and CDR2 SYGVKD. The CDR3 sequence: CAISFGGPEAFF. The CDR3 region has the DNA TGTGCCATCAGTTTCGGGGGTCCTGAAGCTTTCTTT.

This clone occurred a few times. V usage is TRBV7-9 and J usage is TRBJ1-3, with TRBD1 matching 10 bases. The CDR3 consists of 15 residues. V lost 5 bases, J lost 5 bases, and 6 bases stayed unmatched. Germline CDR1 SEHNR, CDR2 FQNEAQ (reference sequence). CDR3 sequence: CASSRDRGRRNTIYF. DNA of the CDR3: TGTGCCAGCAGCAGAGACAGGGGGCGCAGAAACACCATATATTTT.

The rearrangement links TRBV28 to TRBJ1-5; possible D gene TRBD1, 5 bases. V gave up 6 bases and J gave up 4 bases, with 16 bases separating them. CDR3 size: 15 residues. From germline, CDR1 is MDHEN and CDR2 SYDVKM. The CDR3 spells CASSLAGGGNQPQHF. CDR3 sequence (DNA): TGTGCCAGCAGCCTAGCCGGGGGTGGGAATCAGCCCCAGCATTTT.